The clone carrying this T cell receptor beta chain occurred a few times. Allocation to cohorts depended on clinical history reported by the participants. The CDR3 sequence is 11 residues long. V was trimmed by 2 bases and J by 8 bases, leaving 9 bases between them. The germline gives CDR1 DFQATT, CDR2 SNEGSKA (reference sequence). This sample stems from a study of blood T cell repertoires in COVID-19. Using immunoSEQ multiplex PCR, the repertoire was profiled, and TCRdb retains in-frame clones only, with some absent. The data hold approximately 200,000 clones, with 70% to 90% observed a single time. This receptor was taken from a woman in her thirties or forties with acute COVID-19. The specimen sequenced was PBMCs or T cells enriched from blood (not recorded which). The V and J genes are TRBV20-1 and TRBJ1-2, with D unclear. CDR3 protein: CSARRQRGYTF. In DNA, the CDR3 is TGCAGTGCTAGAAGGCAGCGGGGCTACACCTTC.